The source of this T cell receptor beta chain is a study of T cell changes during pregnancy in multiple sclerosis. Germline loops: CDR1 LGHNA, CDR2 YNFKEQ. The ends were cut back, 4 bases at V and 0 bases at J, with 14 bases in the middle. CDR3 length: 16 residues. The repertoire was sequenced with immunoSEQ multiplex PCR; TCRdb's copy has only in-frame clones and lacks some. The data contain tens of thousands of clones, about 95% of them singletons. Sequenced material: peripheral blood, taken in the second trimester of pregnancy. This clonotype originated in a female donor with multiple sclerosis, enrolled in a pregnancy study. The chain carries TRBV4-2 and TRBJ2-3, with D maybe TRBD2 (5 bases). The CDR3 sequence: CASSPASGTSTDTQYF. DNA of the CDR3: TGTGCCAGCAGCCCAGCGAGCGGTACTAGCACAGATACGCAGTATTTT.